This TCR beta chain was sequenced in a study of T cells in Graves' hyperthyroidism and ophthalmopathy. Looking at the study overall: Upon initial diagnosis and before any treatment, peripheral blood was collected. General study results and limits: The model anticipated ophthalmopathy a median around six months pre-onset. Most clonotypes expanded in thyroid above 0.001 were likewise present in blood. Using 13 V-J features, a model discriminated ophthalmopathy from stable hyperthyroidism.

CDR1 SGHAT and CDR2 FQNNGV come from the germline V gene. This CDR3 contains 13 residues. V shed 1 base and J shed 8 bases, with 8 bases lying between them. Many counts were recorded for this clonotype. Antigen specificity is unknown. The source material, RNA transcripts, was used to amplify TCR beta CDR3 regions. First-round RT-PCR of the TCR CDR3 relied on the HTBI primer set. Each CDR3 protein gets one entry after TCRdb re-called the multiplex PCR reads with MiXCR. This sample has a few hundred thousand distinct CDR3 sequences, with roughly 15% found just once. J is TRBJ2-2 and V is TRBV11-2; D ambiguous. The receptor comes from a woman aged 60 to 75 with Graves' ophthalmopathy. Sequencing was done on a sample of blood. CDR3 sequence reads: CASSLALAGELFF. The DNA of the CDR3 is TGTGCCAGCAGCTTAGCGTTGGCTGGGGAGCTGTTTTTT.